The 4 T cell receptor beta chains in this list originate from one sample, sequenced in a study of CD8+ T cells in alopecia areata (dated by TCRdb to 2016 to 2019). The library was built by means of the immunoSEQ multiplex PCR assay. RNA was extracted from all samples and reverse transcribed into cDNA as template for TCR sequencing. The immuneACCESS repertoire file appears here via TCRdb, limited to in-frame rearrangements. These files lack a portion of the clones; in checked studies, under half of the deficit traces to unresolved V genes, and the cause of the others is not known. The sample yields a few hundred thousand clones; about 62% were counted once. Clones ranked in the top ten supply 0.75% to 0.95% of the sample. Reading the label with the study, this specimen's treatment or condition is: oral pan-JAK inhibitor, 5-10 mg twice daily. This specimen consisted of CD4+ T cells sorted from blood, obtained at approximately week 51, from a patient treated with tofacitinib. Receptors were obtained from a human donor with alopecia areata.

Worth noting for this clone: This same CDR3 is encoded by further DNA sequences in the sample. This chain connects TRBV5-6 to TRBJ1-5; possibly TRBD1 for D (6 bases). This CDR3 has 13 amino acids. V lost 3 bases and J 4 bases, leaving 8 bases between the germline ends. Germline V gives CDR1 SGHDT, CDR2 YYEEEE. The CDR3 sequence is CASSSQGNQPQHF. The CDR3 nucleotides read TGTGCCAGCAGCTCCCAGGGGAATCAGCCCCAGCATTTT.

Note on this clone: Other DNA sequences in the sample encode the same CDR3. This sequence joins TRBV30 and TRBJ2-7; maybe TRBD1 (5 bases). Between the trimmed V and J ends, which lost 3 bases and 0 bases, there was a span of 6 bases. From germline, CDR1 is GTSNPN and CDR2 SVGIG (reference sequence). This CDR3 has 12 residues. The CDR3 DNA sequence: TGTGCCTGGAGGCAGGGCTCCTACGAGCAGTACTTC. This translates into CAWRQGSYEQYF.

The gene calls are TRBV30 and TRBJ2-2; TRBD1 aligns across 7 bases. V trimming: 8 bases; J trimming: 2 bases; junction bases outside the gene matches: 5. The V gene's germline CDR1 is GTSNPN and CDR2 SVGIG (reference sequence). CDR3 length: 13 residues. The CDR3 nucleotides are TGTGCCGAAGACAGGGTTAACACCGGGGAGCTGTTTTTT. It encodes CAEDRVNTGELFF.

The V gene is TRBV5-1, the J gene TRBJ2-5; D is ambiguous. The CDR3 sequence is 12 residues long. Germline V gene data show CDR1 as SGHRS and CDR2 as YFSETQ. Between the trimmed V and J ends, which lost 4 bases and 8 bases, there was a span of 12 bases. In DNA form, the CDR3 reads TGCGCCAGCAGCATCAACACCGGCACCCAGTACTTC. It is translated as CASSINTGTQYF.